This T cell receptor beta chain was profiled in a study of shared clonotypes between healthy human individuals (TCRdb year 2020). Background for the entire study: A few men and a couple of women, aged 18 to 49 years, made up the cohort. For each donor, CD4 naive and CD4 memory were each run on three plates, CD8 naive on two plates, and CD8 memory on one plate. To estimate repertoire size and how much clonotype sharing occurs between individuals, the study deeply sequenced the blood TCR repertoires of about 5 healthy adults. To increase sequencing depth and limit assay-specific biases, different laboratories used diverse techniques to prepare libraries and sequence TCR repertoires. Leukapheresis yielded between about 0.9 and 8.9 billion PBMCs per donor.

Results and caveats for the whole study, not just this receptor: About 5% of naive CD4, more than 3% of naive CD8, around 2.3% of memory CD4, and about 0.4% of memory CD8 clonotypes were shared across a few donors. Higher generation probabilities were observed for clonotypes shared by all four sorted-subset donors than for non-shared clonotypes. Sampling was restricted to blood, and TCR repertoires in tissue are likely to differ from TCR repertoires in blood. Rarefaction of sorted-subset datasets indicated incomplete sequencing despite the large sequencing depth. Because the study included only a small number of donors, the genetic and exposure-history diversity represented was limited. Estimated clonotype richness was generally larger for naive than for memory subsets. Pairwise subsampling indicated that sequencing depth was expected to affect the degree of clonotype sharing among donors.

The germline V gene encodes CDR1 MDHEN and CDR2 SYDVKM. The V end loses 6 bases and the J end loses 3 bases, and a stretch of 14 bases separates them. The CDR3 runs 14 amino acids, cysteine and phenylalanine included. Only the CDR3 region is kept as DNA, spanning 42 bases read in frame from base 1. TCR CDR3 regions were amplified from genomic DNA by multiplex PCR using the deep immunoSEQ assay. Extracted genomic DNA from each cell subset was spread evenly across all wells of several immunoSEQ 96-well plates, with each plate serving as a replicate. For sorted subsets, 200 to 250 ng of genomic DNA, equivalent to 25,000 to 35,000 T cell genomes, went into each replicate PCR. Purified libraries were measured with a Qubit 3.0 fluorometer, size-checked on a Bioanalyzer 2100, and measured again with the KAPA Library Quantification kit. Each immunoSEQ 96-well plate was sequenced on its own single-read 150-cycle Illumina NextSeq 550 flow cell. Turning to the authors' computational methods: Because only junctional sequences without quality scores were contained in the immunoSEQ output, filtering matching that applied to full-length reads could not be performed. To assign V/J genes and CDR3, sequences were annotated using PyIR, a Python wrapper for IgBLAST v1.9, with IMGT germline references. Reads were filtered out if the reads had weak V/J assignments (E-value above 1e-6), no CDR3, stop codons, out-of-frame junctions, or ambiguous translated residues. V3J clonotypes were defined as sequences sharing the same inferred V gene, J gene, and CDR3 amino acid sequence. The percentage overlap between two repertoires was calculated by dividing the number of shared unique clonotypes by the size of the smaller repertoire. Repertoire richness was assessed with RTK rarefaction, the Chao1 estimator, and Recon v2.1 estimates of unobserved clonotypes. Generation probabilities for all TCRbeta clonotypes obtained by the gDNA method from a handful of donors were computed using OLGA. TCRdb holds this immuneACCESS table with in-frame rearrangements only. Some clones are missing; in checked studies, unresolved V genes explain under half, and the rest has no known cause. The D gene and trimming were derived from the DNA, and the V and J assignments and clone size from that table. Recorded for this sample are about 610,000 clones; approximately 96% of them occurred a single time. The top ten clonotypes cover less than 0.13% of the sample.

A remark on this clone: The antigen it binds to is not known. Base qualities are not provided; no much larger clone lies one nucleotide away.

CD8 naive samples were obtained by positive selection for CCR7 among CD45RO-negative cells, yielding a CD45RA+CCR7+ population from which TemRA cells were excluded. Donors were healthy HIV-negative adults with no recently reported acute infections or vaccinations. Only Caucasian adults living in Nashville, Tennessee, USA were represented among the donors. Blood was obtained by leukapheresis, after which PBMCs were separated by Ficoll-Histopaque density gradient centrifugation and cryopreserved in liquid nitrogen vapor phase. Analytical flow cytometry was used to check the purity and quantity of every magnetically sorted T cell population. Each sorted fraction had its genomic DNA isolated and then quantified by UV absorbance on a Nanodrop 2000c.

This sequence uses TRBV28 and TRBJ1-2; the D gene lacks a confident call. The receptor was derived from a woman in her 30s in good health. The sample consisted of naive CD8+ T cells sorted from blood. What the cell subset or site label conveys for this sample: CD45RA+CCR7+. The CDR3 protein is CASRLDGGDYGYTF. The DNA is TGTGCCAGCAGACTGGACGGTGGCGACTATGGCTACACCTTC.